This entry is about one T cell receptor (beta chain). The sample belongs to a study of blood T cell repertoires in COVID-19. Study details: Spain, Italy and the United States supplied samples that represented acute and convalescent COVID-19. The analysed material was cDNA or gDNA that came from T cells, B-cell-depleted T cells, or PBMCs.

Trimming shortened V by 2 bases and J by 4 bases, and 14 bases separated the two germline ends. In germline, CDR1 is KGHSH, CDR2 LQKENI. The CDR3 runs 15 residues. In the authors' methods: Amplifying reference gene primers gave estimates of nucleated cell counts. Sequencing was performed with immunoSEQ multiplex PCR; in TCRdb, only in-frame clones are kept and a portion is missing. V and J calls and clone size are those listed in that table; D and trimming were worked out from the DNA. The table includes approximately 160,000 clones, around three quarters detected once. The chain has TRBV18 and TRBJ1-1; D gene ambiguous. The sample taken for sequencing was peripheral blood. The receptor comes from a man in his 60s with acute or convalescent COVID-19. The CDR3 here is CASSPIRKEGTEAFF. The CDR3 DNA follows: TGTGCCAGCTCACCAATACGGAAGGAGGGCACTGAAGCTTTCTTT.